The source of this T cell receptor (beta chain) is a study of shared clonotypes between healthy human individuals. Study-level points and caveats: The donor pool, a small one, limited the genetic and exposure-history diversity represented. Four donors shared approximately 5% of their naive CD4 clonotypes.

From germline, CDR1 is PRHDT and CDR2 FYEKMQ (reference sequence). The CDR3 loop spans 16 amino acids. Trimming shortened V by 4 bases and J by 0 bases, and 14 bases separated the two germline ends. Within Nashville, Tennessee resided all donors, each a Caucasian adult. Data came from immunoSEQ multiplex PCR; TCRdb stores just in-frame clones and leaves some out. The sample lists roughly 1,500,000 clones, less than 99% seen once, with 0.36% in the top ten. Comments on this clone: Its antigen is not known.

The chain is built from TRBV13 and TRBJ2-3, with D tentatively TRBD2 (6 bases). The source is a man aged 30 to 45 in good health. The sample was naive CD4+ T cells sorted from blood. As to subset: CD45RA+ positively selected. The CDR3 DNA reads TGTGCCAGCAGCTATAGCGGCCCCGCTAGCACAGATACGCAGTATTTT. The encoded protein is CASSYSGPASTDTQYF.